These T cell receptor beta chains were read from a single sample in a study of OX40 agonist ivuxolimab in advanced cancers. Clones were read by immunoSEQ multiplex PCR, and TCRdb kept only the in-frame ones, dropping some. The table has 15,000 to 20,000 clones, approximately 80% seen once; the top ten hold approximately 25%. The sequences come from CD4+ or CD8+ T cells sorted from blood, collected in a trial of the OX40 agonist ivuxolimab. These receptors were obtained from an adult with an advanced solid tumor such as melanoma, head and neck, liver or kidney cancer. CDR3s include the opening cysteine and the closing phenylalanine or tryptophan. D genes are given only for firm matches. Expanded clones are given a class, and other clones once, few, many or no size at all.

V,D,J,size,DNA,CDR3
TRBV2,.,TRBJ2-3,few,TGTGCCAGCAGGGGGCGGGGAAGCACAGATACGCAGTATTTT,CASRGRGSTDTQYF
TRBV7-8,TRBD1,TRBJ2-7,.,TGTGCCAGCAGCTTAGGTGGGACAGCAGGGGAGCAGTACTTC,CASSLGGTAGEQYF
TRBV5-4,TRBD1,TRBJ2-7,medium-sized,TGTGCCAGCAGCTACCTGGACAGGGCCTACGAGCAGTACTTC,CASSYLDRAYEQYF
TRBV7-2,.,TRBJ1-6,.,TGTGCCAGCAGCTTAGGCAAGGGATTCTATAATTCACCCCTCCACTTT,CASSLGKGFYNSPLHF
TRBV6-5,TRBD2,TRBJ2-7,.,TGTGCCAGCAGTTTAGCGGGGGGCTCCTACGAGCAGTACTTC,CASSLAGGSYEQYF
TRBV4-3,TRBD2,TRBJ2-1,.,TGCGCCAGCAGCCAAGATTCTTGGGCGGGGGGGCAAAATGAGCAGTTCTTC,CASSQDSWAGGQNEQFF
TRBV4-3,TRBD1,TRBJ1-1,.,TGCGCCAGCAGCCGGGACAGGGGGGCCGACCGGGCTTTCTTT,CASSRDRGADRAFF
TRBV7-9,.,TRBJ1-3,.,TGTGCCAGCAGCGACAGGTTCTCCTCTGGAAACACCATATATTTT,CASSDRFSSGNTIYF
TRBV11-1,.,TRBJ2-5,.,TGTGCCAGCAACTCCTGGAGCGATCCACAAGAGACCCAGTACTTC,CASNSWSDPQETQYF
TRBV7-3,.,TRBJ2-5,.,TGTGCCAGCAGCCCCCGGACAGGGACTAGGCGAGAGACCCAGTACTTC,CASSPRTGTRRETQYF
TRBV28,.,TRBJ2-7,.,TGTGCCAGCAGTTTTCCTCGGGATCTGAGGGCCTACGAGCAGTACTTC,CASSFPRDLRAYEQYF
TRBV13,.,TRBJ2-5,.,TGTGCCAGCAGCTTAGTGGGGCAGGCGTCGGAGACCCAGTACTTC,CASSLVGQASETQYF
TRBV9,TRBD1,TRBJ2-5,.,TGTGCCAGCAGCGCGGACAGGTGGGAAGAGACCCAGTACTTC,CASSADRWEETQYF
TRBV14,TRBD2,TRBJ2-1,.,TGTGCCAGCCGCAAGATAGCGGGGAGCTCCTACAATGAGCAGTTCTTC,CASRKIAGSSYNEQFF
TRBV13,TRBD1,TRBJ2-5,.,TGTGCCAGCAGCCTCAACAGGGGGGCAGGAGAGACCCAGTACTTC,CASSLNRGAGETQYF
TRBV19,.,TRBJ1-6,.,TGTGCCAGTAGTATGATGGGAGGGACCTATAATTCACCCCTCCACTTT,CASSMMGGTYNSPLHF
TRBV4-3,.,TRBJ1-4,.,TGCGCCAGCAGCCAAGATAGGGCAGCAACTAATGAAAAACTGTTTTTT,CASSQDRAATNEKLFF
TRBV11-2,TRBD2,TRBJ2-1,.,TGTGCCAGCAGCTTAGTCGCGGGGGGCTCCTACAATGAGCAGTTCTTC,CASSLVAGGSYNEQFF
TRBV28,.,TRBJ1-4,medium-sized,TGTGCCATCTGGGCCTCAGGGAAGGGGAAACTGTTTTTT,CAIWASGKGKLFF
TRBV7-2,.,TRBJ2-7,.,TGTGCCAGCAGCTTAGCGCCCGGGACTCCTCCCTACGAGCAGTACTTC,CASSLAPGTPPYEQYF
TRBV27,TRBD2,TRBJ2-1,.,TGTGCCAGCAGTTTCGGGGGGGGACTCTACAATGAGCAGTTCTTC,CASSFGGGLYNEQFF
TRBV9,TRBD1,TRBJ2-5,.,TGTGCCAGCAGCGTAGGAAGTCCGGACAGGTACCAAGAGACCCAGTACTTC,CASSVGSPDRYQETQYF
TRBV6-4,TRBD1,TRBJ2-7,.,TGTGCCAGCAGCTTGACAGGGGACGGAGCCTACGAGCAGTACTTC,CASSLTGDGAYEQYF
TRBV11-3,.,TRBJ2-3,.,TGTGCCAGCAGCTTGGGGCTGGGGGCTGTCACAGATACGCAGTATTTT,CASSLGLGAVTDTQYF
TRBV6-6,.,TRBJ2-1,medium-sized,TGTGCCAGCAGTTACTCTCCAGGGCGGGATGAGCAGTTCTTC,CASSYSPGRDEQFF
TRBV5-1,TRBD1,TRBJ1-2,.,TGCGCCAGCAGCCCGGGACAGGGAGGGCTTGGCTACACCTTC,CASSPGQGGLGYTF
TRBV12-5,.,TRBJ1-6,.,TGTGCTAGTGCACCCCTAGGGGGGGAATCACCCCTCCACTTT,CASAPLGGESPLHF
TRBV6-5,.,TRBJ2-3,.,TGTGCCAGCAGTTACGACTACACAGATACGCAGTATTTT,CASSYDYTDTQYF
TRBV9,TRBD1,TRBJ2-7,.,TGTGCCAGCAGCGTGGGGACAGGGTCTCGTGAGCAGTACTTC,CASSVGTGSREQYF
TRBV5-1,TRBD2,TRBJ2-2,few,TGCGCCAGCAGCTGGACTAGCGGGGTCACCGGGGAGCTGTTTTTT,CASSWTSGVTGELFF
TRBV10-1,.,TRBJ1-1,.,TGCGCCAGCATTGGCGGCCCTAACACTGAAGCTTTCTTT,CASIGGPNTEAFF
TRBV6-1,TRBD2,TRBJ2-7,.,TGTGCCAGCAGTTGGGAGCGGGAGGCGTACGAGCAGTACTTC,CASSWEREAYEQYF
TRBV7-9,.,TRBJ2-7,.,TGCGCCAGCAGCCACATAACAGGAACCGAGCAGTACTTC,CASSHITGTEQYF
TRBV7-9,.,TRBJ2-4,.,TGTGCCAGCAGCTCGTCGGGGGACATTCAGTACTTC,CASSSSGDIQYF
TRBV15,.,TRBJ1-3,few,TGTGCCACCAGCAGAGAGAGGAGCTCTGGAAACACCATATATTTT,CATSRERSSGNTIYF
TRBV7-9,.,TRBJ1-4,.,TGTGCCAGCAGCTTTTTCAGGGCGGATGAAAAACTGTTTTTT,CASSFFRADEKLFF
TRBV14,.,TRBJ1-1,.,TGTGCCAGCAACCAAGGTGGTTTCACTGAAGCTTTCTTT,CASNQGGFTEAFF
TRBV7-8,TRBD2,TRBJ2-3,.,TGTGCCAGCAGCTTATGGGCTAGCGGGGCGATCACAGATACGCAGTATTTT,CASSLWASGAITDTQYF
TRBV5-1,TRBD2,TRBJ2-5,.,TGCGCCAGCAGCTTGGCCGGGACTAGCGGGGGGACGGAGACCCAGTACTTC,CASSLAGTSGGTETQYF
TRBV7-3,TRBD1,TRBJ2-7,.,TGTGCCAGCAGCTACCTGGGACAGAGGCAAGGCGAGCAGTACTTC,CASSYLGQRQGEQYF
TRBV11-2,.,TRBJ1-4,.,TGTGCCAGCAGCCCCACGTGGGAAAAACTGTTTTTT,CASSPTWEKLFF
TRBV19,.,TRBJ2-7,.,TGTGCCAGTAGTATAGAAGGCAGGGGTCTCTACGAGCAGTACTTC,CASSIEGRGLYEQYF
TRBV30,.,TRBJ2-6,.,TGTGCCTGGAGTGTTTTTTCGGTTTCTGGGGCCAACGTCCTGACTTTC,CAWSVFSVSGANVLTF
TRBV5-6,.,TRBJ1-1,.,TGTGCCAGCAGCTTGGCCGCAGTAAGGCGTGCTTTCTTT,CASSLAAVRRAFF
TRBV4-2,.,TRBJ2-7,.,TGTGCCAGCAGCTGGGGTGGCTACGAGCAGTACTTC,CASSWGGYEQYF
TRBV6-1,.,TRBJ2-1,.,TGTGCCAGCAGTGCTTCCTTCTCCTACAATGAGCAGTTCTTC,CASSASFSYNEQFF
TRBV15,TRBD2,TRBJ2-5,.,TGTGCCACCAGCAGAGATCGGCGGGGGGAGACCCAGTACTTC,CATSRDRRGETQYF
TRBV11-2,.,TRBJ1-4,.,TGTGCCAGCAGCCTCGGACAGAGTGCAACTAATGAAAAACTGTTTTTT,CASSLGQSATNEKLFF
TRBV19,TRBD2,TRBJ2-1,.,TGTGCCAGTAGTACAAGATTGACTAGCGGTTACAATGAGCAGTTCTTC,CASSTRLTSGYNEQFF
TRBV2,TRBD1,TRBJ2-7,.,TGTGCCAGCACTGGGGACAGGGTCTACGAGCAGTACTTC,CASTGDRVYEQYF
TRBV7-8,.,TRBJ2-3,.,TGTGCCAGCAGCTTATTGGGGTGGGATACGCAGTATTTT,CASSLLGWDTQYF
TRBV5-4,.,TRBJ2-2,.,TGTGCCAGCAGCTTGTTCAGGGGAGGCACCGGGGAGCTGTTTTTT,CASSLFRGGTGELFF
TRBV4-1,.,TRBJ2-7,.,TGCGCCAGCAGCCACGGGACATCCAACTACGAGCAGTACTTC,CASSHGTSNYEQYF
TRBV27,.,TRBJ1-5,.,TGTGCCAGCAGCCCGGACAGAGCCAATCAGCCCCAGCATTTT,CASSPDRANQPQHF
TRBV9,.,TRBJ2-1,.,TGTGCCAGCAGCGTACGAAACGGTAGCTACCCTCCTGAGCAGTTCTTC,CASSVRNGSYPPEQFF
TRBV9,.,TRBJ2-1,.,TGTGCCAGCAGCGTAGGGACCCCCAATGAGCAGTTCTTC,CASSVGTPNEQFF
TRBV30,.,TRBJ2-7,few,TGTGCCTGGGGGTACGTAGCGTACGAGCAGTACTTC,CAWGYVAYEQYF
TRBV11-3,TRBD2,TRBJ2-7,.,TGTGCCAGCAGCTTACAAGCGGGAGGGCCCTACGAGCAGTACTTC,CASSLQAGGPYEQYF
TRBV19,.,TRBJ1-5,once,TGTGCCAGTAGTACGGGACTTCTCAATCAGCCCCAGCATTTT,CASSTGLLNQPQHF
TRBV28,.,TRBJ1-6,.,TGTGCCAGCAGTCCCCTCCGACAGAGCTCCTATAATTCACCCCTCCACTTT,CASSPLRQSSYNSPLHF